These 8 T cell receptor beta chains share one sample of origin, sequenced in a study of blood T cell repertoires in COVID-19. TCRdb keeps only in-frame clones here, not all; method: immunoSEQ multiplex PCR. This table has some 67,000 clones, around 87% appearing once. Sample: peripheral blood. The origin of the receptors is a man between 45 and 60 years old with active COVID-19.

The chain carries TRBV24-1 and TRBJ2-3; TRBD2 agrees at 10 bases. The V and J ends lost 4 bases and 2 bases, in that order; junction bases with no gene match: 8. The CDR3 runs to 17 residues. The germline CDR1 and CDR2 sequences are KGHDR and SFDVKD. The DNA for the CDR3 is TGTGCCACCAGTGAACCCGAACTAGCGGGGTACACAGATACGCAGTATTTT. Its protein is CATSEPELAGYTDTQYF.

V is TRBV24-1 and J is TRBJ2-7; D is unclear. The CDR3 is made up of 14 amino acids. The germline V gene encodes CDR1 KGHDR and CDR2 SFDVKD. V shed 4 bases and J shed 3 bases, with 12 bases lying between them. The CDR3 nucleotides are TGTGCCACCAGTGACTCGACTGGTCTCTACGAGCAGTACTTC. Translated: CATSDSTGLYEQYF.

V gene TRBV6-5 combines with J gene TRBJ1-1, with TRBD1 matching over 9 bases. Germline trimming cut 8 bases from V and 4 bases from J; bases unmatched to any gene: 5. Germline V gives CDR1 MNHEY, CDR2 SVGAGI. The CDR3 spans 13 residues. CDR3 region: CASGDRVITEAFF. DNA of the CDR3: TGTGCCAGCGGGGACAGGGTGATCACTGAAGCTTTCTTT.

This chain uses TRBV19 with TRBJ1-5; 9 bases fit TRBD1. The CDR3 extends over 16 amino acids. Per germline, CDR1 LNHDA and CDR2 SQIVND (reference sequence). The J segment lost 4 bases and the V segment lost 8 bases, leaving 12 bases of the junction unmatched. The CDR3 region is CASRDRVRKANQPQHF. In DNA form, the CDR3 reads TGTGCCAGTCGGGACAGGGTAAGGAAAGCAAATCAGCCCCAGCATTTT. The whole variable domain, remainder taken from reference TRBV19 and TRBJ1-5, is DGGITQSPKYLFRKEGQNVTLSCEQNLNHDAMYWYRQDPGQGLRLIYYSQIVNDFQKGDIAEGYSVSREKKESFPLTVTSAQKNPTAFYLCASRDRVRKANQPQHFGDGTRLSIL.

This sequence joins TRBV6-4 and TRBJ1-2, with D possibly matching TRBD1 (5 bases). Germline values: CDR1 MRHNA, CDR2 SNTAGT. Deletions cut 5 bases from V and 8 bases from J, with 9 bases between. CDR3 length equals 11 residues. The CDR3 region has the DNA TGTGCCAGCAGTCCAGGGATCGGCTACACCTTC. This translates into CASSPGIGYTF.

The chain couples TRBV5-1 to TRBJ1-1; tentative D call: TRBD1 (5 bases). The CDR3 spans 16 residues. The V gene lost 0 bases and the J gene lost 2 bases, with 14 bases spanning the gap. Germline CDR1 is SGHRS and CDR2 is YFSETQ. CDR3 DNA: TGCGCCAGCAGCTTGGCCGGGCGGGGGACTAACACTGAAGCTTTCTTT. It yields the protein CASSLAGRGTNTEAFF.

In DNA form, the CDR3 reads TGTGCCAGCAGTTTATTGGGCGCTCGTGGTAGCACTGAAGCTTTCTTT. Its translation is CASSLLGARGSTEAFF. V is TRBV27 and J is TRBJ1-1; D gene unclear. Per germline, CDR1 MNHEY and CDR2 SMNVEV (reference sequence). The CDR3 consists of 16 residues. V was pared by 1 base and J by 4 bases, with 16 bases between.

The rearrangement joins TRBV28 to TRBJ1-1; no reliable D call. The germline V gene has CDR1 MDHEN and CDR2 SYDVKM. Trimming left V 10 bases short and J 5 bases short, with 20 bases between. This CDR3 comprises 14 residues. The CDR3 nucleotides read TGTGCCACCCTTGGTTCGACACCAAAGACTGAAGCTTTCTTT. Encoded protein: CATLGSTPKTEAFF.